This T cell receptor (beta chain) was documented in a study of blood T cells in healthy people across ages. The ends were cut back, 6 bases at V and 8 bases at J, with 19 bases in the middle. Germline loops: CDR1 MNHNY, CDR2 SVGAGI (reference sequence). The CDR3 totals 14 residues. Using a J-beta primer mix together with a sample-barcoded 5' primer, a second PCR was run for about 7 to 12 cycles. MiXCR, run by TCRdb on the 5' RACE reads, gives a single entry per CDR3 protein. This table holds 650,000 to 1,000,000 distinct CDR3 sequences, around 34% found once. Study-level results: Age brought a roughly linear fall in TCR beta diversity measured per million T cells. Without sorted subsets, naive and antigen-experienced compartments could not be conclusively compared.

As for this clonotype: No antigen is known for it.

The chain is built from TRBV6-6 and TRBJ1-2, with D tentatively TRBD1 (5 bases). The material sequenced was blood. The source is a man aged 18 to 35 in good health. The CDR3 bases are TGTGCCAGCAGACGGGACGGGACCCTGGGGGGCTACACCTTC. Encoded protein: CASRRDGTLGGYTF.